This TCR beta chain was sequenced in a study of control samples from healthy donors and cancer patients. Using immunoSEQ multiplex PCR, the repertoire was profiled, and TCRdb retains in-frame clones only, with some absent. The table shows 100,000 to 150,000 clones, with 80% to 95% occurring only once. The sequence was obtained from a man younger than 35 in good health. The sample taken for sequencing was blood.

CDR3 region: CASSLNYEQYF. The CDR3 DNA reads as TGTGCCAGCAGCCTCAACTACGAGCAGTACTTC. This chain links TRBV3-1 (or the pseudogene TRBV3-2) with TRBJ2-7; D unresolved. Germline V gives CDR1 LGHDT, CDR2 YNNKEL (reference sequence). The length of the CDR3 is 11 residues. The germline V and J ends were trimmed by 4 bases and 3 bases, with 4 bases remaining between them.